This is a list of T cell receptor beta chains from one sample in a study of Graves' ophthalmopathy and Graves' hyperthyroidism. One entry per CDR3 protein results from TCRdb running MiXCR on the multiplex PCR reads. In the table there are about 620,000 distinct CDR3 sequences, approximately 22% of which are singletons. The material sequenced was peripheral blood. Receptors were obtained from a young woman with stable Graves' hyperthyroidism. Some clones in this sample may be carry-over from other donors' samples. Both conserved end residues are part of each CDR3. D genes are given only for firm matches. Clone size is not always given. Where it is, it says once, few, many or a class for expanded clones.

CDR3 protein: CASSLGHILEQYF
CDR3 DNA: TGTGCCAGCAGCTTGGGACATATCCTGGAGCAGTACTTC
V gene: TRBV5-6
J gene: TRBJ2-7
D gene: NA
clone size: NA

CDR3 protein: CASSLGKGQGEGETQYF
CDR3 DNA: TGTGCCAGCAGTTTGGGGAAAGGACAGGGGGAAGGAGAGACCCAGTACTTC
V gene: TRBV28
J gene: TRBJ2-5
D gene: TRBD1
clone size: NA

CDR3 protein: CSARAAGGATEAFF
CDR3 DNA: TGCAGTGCTAGAGCTGCGGGCGGGGCCACTGAAGCTTTCTTT
V gene: TRBV20-1
J gene: TRBJ1-1
D gene: NA
clone size: many

CDR3 protein: CASSPRRSNQPQHF
CDR3 DNA: TGTGCCAGCAGTCCTCGCAGGAGCAATCAGCCCCAGCATTTT
V gene: TRBV12-3/TRBV12-4
J gene: TRBJ1-5
D gene: NA
clone size: many

CDR3 protein: CASSSPRDQEDSPLHF
CDR3 DNA: TGTGCCAGCAGTTCGCCTCGGGACCAAGAGGATTCACCCCTCCACTTT
V gene: TRBV2
J gene: TRBJ1-6
D gene: NA
clone size: many

CDR3 protein: CASGGNQPQHF
CDR3 DNA: TGTGCCAGTGGGGGGAATCAGCCCCAGCATTTT
V gene: TRBV6-1
J gene: TRBJ1-5
D gene: NA
clone size: many

CDR3 protein: CASSLLQGAGQPQHF
CDR3 DNA: TGTGCCAGCAGCTTATTACAGGGCGCAGGGCAGCCCCAGCATTTT
V gene: TRBV5-5
J gene: TRBJ1-5
D gene: NA
clone size: few

CDR3 protein: CASSRYSGVSSYEQYF
CDR3 DNA: TGTGCCAGCAGCCGATATAGCGGGGTGAGCTCCTACGAGCAGTACTTC
V gene: TRBV11-2
J gene: TRBJ2-7
D gene: TRBD2
clone size: many

CDR3 protein: CASSLVRGTEAFF
CDR3 DNA: TGTGCCAGCAGTTTAGTTCGAGGAACTGAAGCTTTCTTT
V gene: TRBV27
J gene: TRBJ1-1
D gene: NA
clone size: many

CDR3 protein: CASSGEARRSRTF
CDR3 DNA: TGTGCCAGCAGCGGAGAGGCTCGAAGGTCCCGCACCTTC
V gene: TRBV12-3/TRBV12-4
J gene: TRBJ1-2
D gene: NA
clone size: few

CDR3 protein: CASSLKAETQYF
CDR3 DNA: TGTGCCAGCAGCTTGAAAGCTGAGACCCAGTACTTC
V gene: TRBV7-9
J gene: TRBJ2-5
D gene: NA
clone size: many

CDR3 protein: CASSASGTGELFF
CDR3 DNA: TGTGCCAGCAGTGCTAGCGGGACCGGGGAGCTGTTTTTT
V gene: TRBV6-4
J gene: TRBJ2-2
D gene: TRBD2
clone size: many

CDR3 protein: CAIPTGTGPTGELFF
CDR3 DNA: TGTGCCATTCCGACCGGGACAGGGCCCACCGGGGAGCTGTTTTTT
V gene: TRBV7-2
J gene: TRBJ2-2
D gene: TRBD1
clone size: many

CDR3 protein: CAWKPFQETQYF
CDR3 DNA: TGTGCCTGGAAGCCTTTTCAAGAGACCCAGTACTTC
V gene: TRBV30
J gene: TRBJ2-5
D gene: NA
clone size: many

CDR3 protein: CASRGWDQPQHF
CDR3 DNA: TGTGCCAGCAGGGGATGGGATCAGCCCCAGCATTTT
V gene: TRBV2
J gene: TRBJ1-5
D gene: NA
clone size: NA

CDR3 protein: CSARTGGWANYGYTF
CDR3 DNA: TGCAGTGCTAGAACAGGGGGGTGGGCTAACTATGGCTACACCTTC
V gene: TRBV20-1
J gene: TRBJ1-2
D gene: TRBD1
clone size: NA

CDR3 protein: CASSFFREANYGYTF
CDR3 DNA: TGTGCCAGCAGCTTTTTTCGTGAAGCTAACTATGGCTACACCTTC
V gene: TRBV7-9
J gene: TRBJ1-2
D gene: NA
clone size: NA

CDR3 protein: CSARQGIPQPQHF
CDR3 DNA: TGCAGTGCCAGACAGGGTATCCCTCAGCCCCAGCATTTT
V gene: TRBV20-1
J gene: TRBJ1-5
D gene: TRBD1
clone size: many

CDR3 protein: CASSSTGGRPPLHF
CDR3 DNA: TGTGCCAGCAGTTCGACAGGGGGCCGACCACCCCTCCACTTT
V gene: TRBV2
J gene: TRBJ1-6
D gene: TRBD1
clone size: many

CDR3 protein: CASSFNYLRRRDGYTF
CDR3 DNA: TGTGCCAGCAGCTTTAACTACCTACGCCGGAGGGATGGCTACACCTTC
V gene: TRBV7-8
J gene: TRBJ1-2
D gene: NA
clone size: NA

CDR3 protein: CASRQIQGWDSTNAEAFF
CDR3 DNA: TGTGCCAGCAGACAGATCCAGGGATGGGACAGTACAAATGCTGAAGCTTTCTTT
V gene: TRBV27
J gene: TRBJ1-1
D gene: TRBD1
clone size: few

CDR3 protein: CASTSGQGYGYTF
CDR3 DNA: TGTGCCAGCACCTCGGGACAGGGCTATGGCTACACCTTC
V gene: TRBV28
J gene: TRBJ1-2
D gene: TRBD1
clone size: few

CDR3 protein: CASSLSTGTTSYEQYF
CDR3 DNA: TGTGCCAGCAGTTTATCCACCGGGACGACCTCCTACGAGCAGTACTTC
V gene: TRBV12-3/TRBV12-4
J gene: TRBJ2-7
D gene: NA
clone size: many

CDR3 protein: CASRGSGANYGYTF
CDR3 DNA: TGTGCCAGCAGGGGTAGCGGAGCTAACTATGGCTACACCTTC
V gene: TRBV6-1
J gene: TRBJ1-2
D gene: NA
clone size: few

CDR3 protein: CASSLATEQYF
CDR3 DNA: TGTGCCAGCAGCTTGGCTACAGAGCAGTACTTC
V gene: TRBV13
J gene: TRBJ2-7
D gene: NA
clone size: many

CDR3 protein: CASSYSPWGGGYTF
CDR3 DNA: TGTGCCAGCAGTTACTCACCGTGGGGTGGCGGCTACACCTTC
V gene: TRBV6-5
J gene: TRBJ1-2
D gene: NA
clone size: NA

CDR3 protein: CASSWGRSEAFF
CDR3 DNA: TGTGCCAGCAGTTGGGGTCGCTCTGAAGCTTTCTTT
V gene: TRBV6-2/TRBV6-3
J gene: TRBJ1-1
D gene: NA
clone size: few

CDR3 protein: CSAAEWETQYF
CDR3 DNA: TGCAGTGCTGCCGAATGGGAGACCCAGTACTTC
V gene: TRBV20-1
J gene: TRBJ2-5
D gene: NA
clone size: many

CDR3 protein: CASRRTGGRGYGCTF
CDR3 DNA: TGTGCCAGCAGGCGGACAGGGGGCCGTGGCTATGGCTGCACCTTC
V gene: TRBV28
J gene: TRBJ1-2
D gene: TRBD1
clone size: many

CDR3 protein: CASSPEPMGDTGELFF
CDR3 DNA: TGTGCCAGCAGTCCCGAGCCCATGGGGGACACCGGGGAGCTGTTTTTT
V gene: TRBV27
J gene: TRBJ2-2
D gene: NA
clone size: NA

CDR3 protein: CASRTHAGTRFTDTQYF
CDR3 DNA: TGTGCCAGCAGAACCCACGCCGGTACGCGGTTTACAGATACGCAGTATTTT
V gene: TRBV6-2/TRBV6-3
J gene: TRBJ2-3
D gene: NA
clone size: few

CDR3 protein: CSAGTGYSNQPQHF
CDR3 DNA: TGCAGTGCTGGGACGGGTTATAGCAATCAGCCCCAGCATTTT
V gene: TRBV20-1
J gene: TRBJ1-5
D gene: NA
clone size: many

CDR3 protein: CATRSGAGGPGELFF
CDR3 DNA: TGTGCCACCAGGAGTGGTGCGGGAGGTCCCGGGGAGCTGTTTTTT
V gene: TRBV24-1
J gene: TRBJ2-2
D gene: TRBD2
clone size: many

CDR3 protein: CAISDPAEAFF
CDR3 DNA: TGTGCCATCAGTGATCCCGCTGAAGCTTTCTTT
V gene: TRBV10-3
J gene: TRBJ1-1
D gene: NA
clone size: many

CDR3 protein: CASSFWTGRTEAFF
CDR3 DNA: TGTGCCAGCAGCTTTTGGACGGGGAGGACTGAAGCTTTCTTT
V gene: TRBV11-2
J gene: TRBJ1-1
D gene: NA
clone size: NA

CDR3 protein: CASSGPGQLQHF
CDR3 DNA: TGTGCCAGCAGCGGCCCAGGACAGCTCCAGCATTTT
V gene: TRBV2
J gene: TRBJ1-5
D gene: NA
clone size: NA

CDR3 protein: CAISSGVSSGNTIYF
CDR3 DNA: TGTGCCATCAGTTCTGGAGTGAGCTCTGGAAACACCATATATTTT
V gene: TRBV6-5
J gene: TRBJ1-3
D gene: NA
clone size: few

CDR3 protein: CASSQGTGGTEAFF
CDR3 DNA: TGCGCCAGCAGCCAAGGGACAGGGGGAACTGAAGCTTTCTTT
V gene: TRBV3-1
J gene: TRBJ1-1
D gene: TRBD1
clone size: many

CDR3 protein: CASSLATGPHYEQYF
CDR3 DNA: TGTGCCAGCAGCTTAGCGACAGGTCCCCACTACGAGCAGTACTTC
V gene: TRBV7-6
J gene: TRBJ2-7
D gene: NA
clone size: NA

CDR3 protein: CASGSGAGAFF
CDR3 DNA: TGTGCCAGCGGCTCAGGGGCGGGAGCTTTCTTT
V gene: TRBV12-3/TRBV12-4
J gene: TRBJ1-1
D gene: NA
clone size: many

CDR3 protein: CASSFQGNGYTF
CDR3 DNA: TGTGCCAGCAGTTTTCAGGGGAATGGCTACACCTTC
V gene: TRBV28
J gene: TRBJ1-2
D gene: NA
clone size: many

CDR3 protein: CSAVRAMNTEAFF
CDR3 DNA: TGCAGCGCAGTAAGGGCCATGAACACTGAAGCTTTCTTT
V gene: TRBV29-1
J gene: TRBJ1-1
D gene: NA
clone size: many

CDR3 protein: CASSHLQGITYEQYF
CDR3 DNA: TGTGCCAGCAGCCATCTACAGGGGATCACCTACGAGCAGTACTTC
V gene: TRBV3-1
J gene: TRBJ2-7
D gene: TRBD1
clone size: NA

CDR3 protein: CASSLRDSRGQPQHF
CDR3 DNA: TGTGCCAGCAGCTTAAGAGACAGTCGGGGTCAGCCCCAGCATTTT
V gene: TRBV7-8
J gene: TRBJ1-5
D gene: NA
clone size: once

CDR3 protein: CASSLGDRGLWNSPLHF
CDR3 DNA: TGTGCCAGCAGTTTGGGGGATAGGGGGCTTTGGAATTCACCCCTCCACTTT
V gene: TRBV28
J gene: TRBJ1-6
D gene: TRBD1
clone size: NA

CDR3 protein: CASSPRGFYGYTF
CDR3 DNA: TGTGCCAGCAGTCCACGGGGGTTCTATGGCTACACCTTC
V gene: TRBV27
J gene: TRBJ1-2
D gene: NA
clone size: many

CDR3 protein: CASSKGQGKYGYTF
CDR3 DNA: TGCGCCAGCAGCAAGGGACAGGGGAAGTATGGCTACACCTTC
V gene: TRBV5-1
J gene: TRBJ1-2
D gene: TRBD1
clone size: many

CDR3 protein: CSARGRFANTGELFF
CDR3 DNA: TGCAGTGCTAGGGGACGGTTCGCGAACACCGGGGAGCTGTTTTTT
V gene: TRBV20-1
J gene: TRBJ2-2
D gene: NA
clone size: many

CDR3 protein: CASSLGLVGNTEAFF
CDR3 DNA: TGTGCCAGCAGCTTGGGCCTTGTCGGAAACACTGAAGCTTTCTTT
V gene: TRBV11-3
J gene: TRBJ1-1
D gene: NA
clone size: NA

CDR3 protein: CASSPSTGDSYEQYF
CDR3 DNA: TGTGCCAGCAGTCCCTCGACAGGGGACTCCTACGAGCAGTACTTC
V gene: TRBV12-3/TRBV12-4
J gene: TRBJ2-7
D gene: TRBD1
clone size: NA

CDR3 protein: CASSIRGSYEQYF
CDR3 DNA: TGCGCCAGCAGCATCAGGGGCTCCTACGAGCAGTACTTC
V gene: TRBV5-1
J gene: TRBJ2-7
D gene: NA
clone size: many

CDR3 protein: CASSDGTYLSQQYF
CDR3 DNA: TGCGCCAGCAGCGACGGGACTTACCTATCTCAGCAGTACTTC
V gene: TRBV4-1
J gene: TRBJ2-7
D gene: NA
clone size: many